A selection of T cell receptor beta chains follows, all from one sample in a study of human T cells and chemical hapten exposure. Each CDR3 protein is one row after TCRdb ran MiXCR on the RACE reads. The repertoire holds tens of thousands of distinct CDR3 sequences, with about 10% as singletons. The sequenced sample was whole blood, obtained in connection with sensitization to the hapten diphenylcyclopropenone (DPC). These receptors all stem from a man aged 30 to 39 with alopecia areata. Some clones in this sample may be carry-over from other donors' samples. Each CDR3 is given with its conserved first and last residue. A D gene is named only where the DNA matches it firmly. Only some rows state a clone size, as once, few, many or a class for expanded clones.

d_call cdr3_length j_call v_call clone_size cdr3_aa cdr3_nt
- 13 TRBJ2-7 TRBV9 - CASSVDISYEQYF TGTGCCAGCAGCGTAGATATCTCCTACGAGCAGTACTTC
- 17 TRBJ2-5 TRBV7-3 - CASGSQPGFGDQETQYF TGTGCCAGCGGCTCTCAACCCGGATTTGGGGACCAAGAGACCCAGTACTTC
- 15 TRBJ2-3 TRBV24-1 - CATSDAPPYTDTQYF TGTGCCACCAGTGATGCTCCGCCGTACACAGATACGCAGTATTTT
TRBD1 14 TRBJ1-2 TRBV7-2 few CASSLGGTGYGYTF TGTGCCAGCAGCTTAGGGGGGACAGGGTACGGCTACACCTTC
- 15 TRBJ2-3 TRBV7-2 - CASSPGFPSTDTQYF TGTGCCAGCAGCCCAGGGTTTCCTAGCACAGATACGCAGTATTTT
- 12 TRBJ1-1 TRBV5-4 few CASSFDRSEAFF TGTGCCAGCAGCTTTGACAGGAGCGAAGCTTTCTTT
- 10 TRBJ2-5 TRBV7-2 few CASSLGTQYF TGTGCCAGCAGCTTAGGGACCCAGTACTTC
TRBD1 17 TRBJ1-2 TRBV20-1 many CSAYLPGGRGQDYGYTF TGCAGTGCTTACCTACCTGGGGGCAGGGGGCAGGACTATGGCTACACCTTC
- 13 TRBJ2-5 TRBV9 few CASSVGSAETQYF TGTGCCAGCAGCGTAGGATCAGCTGAGACCCAGTACTTC
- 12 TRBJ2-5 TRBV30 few CAWAWSQETQYF TGTGCCTGGGCGTGGTCCCAAGAGACCCAGTACTTC
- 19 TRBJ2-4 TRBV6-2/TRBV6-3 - CASSYTKAQTARDENIQYF TGTGCCAGCAGCTACACCAAAGCCCAAACGGCGAGGGATGAGAACATTCAGTACTTC
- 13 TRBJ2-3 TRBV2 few CASIPRVTDTQYF TGTGCCAGCATCCCCCGGGTAACAGATACGCAGTATTTT
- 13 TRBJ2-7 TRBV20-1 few CSAPSPGAHEQYF TGCAGTGCTCCAAGTCCGGGGGCCCACGAGCAGTACTTC
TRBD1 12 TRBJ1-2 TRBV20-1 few CSIPGGIYGYTF TGCAGTATTCCAGGGGGCATCTATGGCTACACCTTC
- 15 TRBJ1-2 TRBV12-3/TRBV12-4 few CASTPGRPSNYGYTF TGTGCCAGCACCCCCGGACGGCCCTCTAACTATGGCTACACCTTC
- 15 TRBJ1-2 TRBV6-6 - CASSPRGRGAYGYTF TGTGCCAGCAGTCCCCGGGGGCGAGGAGCCTATGGCTACACCTTC
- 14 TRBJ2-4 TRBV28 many CASRDSLAKNIQYF TGTGCCAGCAGGGACAGTTTAGCCAAAAACATTCAGTACTTC
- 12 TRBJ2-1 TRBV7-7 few CASSGLGPEQFF TGTGCCAGCAGCGGGCTAGGCCCGGAGCAGTTCTTC
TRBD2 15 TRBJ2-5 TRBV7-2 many CASSRGLVLQETQYF TGTGCCAGCAGCCGCGGACTAGTCCTCCAAGAGACCCAGTACTTC
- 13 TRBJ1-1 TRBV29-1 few CSVEDFAGPEAFF TGCAGCGTTGAAGACTTCGCAGGGCCTGAAGCTTTCTTT
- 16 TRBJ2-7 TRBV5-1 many CASSPRSAGASYEQYF TGCGCCAGCAGCCCTCGGTCGGCAGGGGCGTCCTACGAGCAGTACTTC
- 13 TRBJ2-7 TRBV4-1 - CASSQDPTSRKYF TGCGCCAGCAGCCAAGATCCGACCAGTCGGAAGTACTTC
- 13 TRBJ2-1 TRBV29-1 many CSVDWIADNEQFF TGCAGCGTTGACTGGATAGCGGACAATGAGCAGTTCTTC
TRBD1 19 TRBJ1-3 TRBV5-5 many CASSLETGGYPSSGNTIYF TGTGCCAGCAGCTTGGAGACAGGGGGCTACCCCAGCTCTGGAAACACCATATATTTT
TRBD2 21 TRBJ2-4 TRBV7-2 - CASSPDGTSGIVGFAKNIQYF TGTGCCAGCAGCCCGGATGGGACTAGCGGCATCGTGGGGTTTGCCAAAAACATTCAGTACTTC
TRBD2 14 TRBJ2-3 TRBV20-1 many CSAWIAGFTDTQYF TGCAGTGCTTGGATAGCGGGATTCACAGATACGCAGTATTTT
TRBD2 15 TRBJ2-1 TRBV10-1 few CASSETSGGADEQFF TGCGCCAGCAGTGAGACTAGCGGGGGGGCCGATGAGCAGTTCTTC
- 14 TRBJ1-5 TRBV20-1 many CSARASTANQPQHF TGCAGTGCTAGAGCATCGACAGCTAATCAGCCCCAGCATTTT
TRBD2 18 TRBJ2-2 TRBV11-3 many CASSWGRGREKRTGELFF TGTGCCAGCAGCTGGGGGAGAGGGCGGGAGAAAAGGACCGGGGAGCTGTTTTTT
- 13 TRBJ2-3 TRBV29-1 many CSAEVGGTDTQYF TGCAGCGCGGAGGTTGGCGGAACAGATACGCAGTATTTT
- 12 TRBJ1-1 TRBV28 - CASSEETAEAFF TGTGCCAGCAGCGAAGAGACTGCTGAAGCTTTCTTT
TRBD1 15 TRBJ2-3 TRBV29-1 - CSVDARDRGVDTQYF TGCAGCGTTGACGCGCGGGACAGGGGTGTCGATACGCAGTATTTT
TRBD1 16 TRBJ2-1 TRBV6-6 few CASSSTDRGNYNEQFF TGTGCCAGCAGTTCAACCGACAGGGGTAACTACAATGAGCAGTTCTTC
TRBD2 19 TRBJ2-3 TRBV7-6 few CASSRGLAGGPQGTDTQYF TGTGCCAGCAGCCGCGGACTAGCGGGAGGGCCGCAAGGCACAGATACGCAGTATTTT
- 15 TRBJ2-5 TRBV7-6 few CASSESRAHGLNQYF TGTGCCAGCAGTGAAAGCAGGGCCCACGGTTTGAACCAGTACTTC
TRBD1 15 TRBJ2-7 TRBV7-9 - CASSDPGQASYEQYF TGTGCCAGCAGCGATCCGGGACAGGCTTCCTACGAGCAGTACTTC
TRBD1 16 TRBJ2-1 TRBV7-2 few CASSLKVTGYYNEQFF TGTGCCAGCAGCTTAAAAGTGACAGGGTACTACAATGAGCAGTTCTTC
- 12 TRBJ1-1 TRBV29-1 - CSGGGQNTEAFF TGCAGCGGGGGAGGACAGAACACTGAAGCTTTCTTT
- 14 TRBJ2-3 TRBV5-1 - CASSSTGFQDTQYF TGCGCCAGCAGCTCCACAGGGTTTCAAGATACGCAGTATTTT
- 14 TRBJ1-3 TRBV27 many CASRTTGTGNTIYF TGTGCCAGCAGAACCACAGGGACTGGAAACACCATATATTTT
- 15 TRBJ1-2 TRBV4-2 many CASSQDSAAVYGYTF TGTGCCAGCAGCCAAGATTCGGCGGCGGTCTATGGCTACACCTTC
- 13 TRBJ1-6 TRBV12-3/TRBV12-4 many CASSSTINSPLHF TGTGCCAGCAGTTCTACAATTAATTCACCCCTCCACTTT
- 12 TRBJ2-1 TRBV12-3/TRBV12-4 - CASSFGPLEQFF TGTGCCAGCAGTTTCGGGCCTCTGGAGCAGTTCTTC
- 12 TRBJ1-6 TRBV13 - CASSLFNSPLHF TGTGCCAGCAGCTTATTTAATTCACCCCTCCACTTT
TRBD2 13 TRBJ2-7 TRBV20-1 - CSATPSGRVEQYF TGCAGTGCAACACCCTCAGGGAGGGTCGAGCAGTACTTC
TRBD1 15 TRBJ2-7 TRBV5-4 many CASSSRTGKSYEQYF TGTGCCAGCAGCTCTAGGACAGGGAAGAGCTACGAGCAGTACTTC
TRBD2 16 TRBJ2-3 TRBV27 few CASSLGLAGRADTQYF TGTGCCAGCAGTTTGGGGCTAGCGGGGCGGGCAGATACGCAGTATTTT
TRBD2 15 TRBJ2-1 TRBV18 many CASSPGLAGYNEQFF TGTGCCAGCTCACCCGGACTAGCGGGGTACAATGAGCAGTTCTTC
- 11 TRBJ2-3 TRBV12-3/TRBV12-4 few CASRNLDTQYF TGTGCCAGCAGGAACTTAGATACGCAGTATTTT
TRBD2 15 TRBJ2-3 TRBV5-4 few CASSPIAGSTDTQYF TGTGCCAGCAGCCCCATAGCGGGAAGCACAGATACGCAGTATTTT
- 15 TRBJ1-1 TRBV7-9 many CASSLAHLVYTEAFF TGTGCCAGCAGCTTAGCTCATCTTGTATACACTGAAGCTTTCTTT
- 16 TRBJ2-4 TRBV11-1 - CASSHRLGEAKNIQYF TGTGCCAGCAGCCATCGACTGGGCGAAGCCAAAAACATTCAGTACTTC
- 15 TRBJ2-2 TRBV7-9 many CASSLLRGGTGELFF TGTGCCAGCAGCCTACTTCGGGGCGGCACCGGGGAGCTGTTTTTT
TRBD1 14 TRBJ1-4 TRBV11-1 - CASSPGQGEEKLFF TGTGCCAGCAGCCCAGGACAGGGGGAGGAAAAACTGTTTTTT